This T cell receptor beta chain was identified during a study of T cell responses to AZD1222 COVID-19 vaccine. Notes on the study in general: Among the donors, most were white British and more were female, and clonal diversity was possibly underestimated.

As for this clone: Its antigen remains unknown.

Data came from immunoSEQ multiplex PCR; TCRdb stores just in-frame clones and leaves some out. The sample holds roughly 120,000 clones, over 75% seen once. Trimming removed 6 bases at V and 5 bases at J, with 14 bases between. This CDR3 spans 14 amino acids. Germline values: CDR1 MDHEN, CDR2 SYDVKM. This clonotype originated in an adult in good health. Source: peripheral blood, taken on day 0 of MenACWY control vaccination. The rearrangement links TRBV28 to TRBJ2-1; possible D gene TRBD2, 7 bases. CDR3 region: CASSPGGPNNEQFF. CDR3 sequence (DNA): TGTGCCAGCAGCCCCGGGGGGCCAAACAATGAGCAGTTCTTC.